This T cell receptor (beta chain) was recovered during a study of blood T cell repertoires in COVID-19 (dated by TCRdb to 2019 to 2021). A note on the overall study: Samples covering the acute and convalescent phases of COVID-19 were provided by collaborators in the United States, Italy and Spain. Nearly every sample came with metadata listing a de-identified subject ID, COVID-19 status, age in years and sex. The samples were drawn from two sources: the first 160 participants of the ongoing ImmuneRACE study, and 1,000 to 1,500 subjects contributed by 6 global collaborators. A freely available public database, intended as a resource for researchers studying the immune response to SARS-CoV-2, is where the repertoires were released. The dataset comprised deeply sampled blood TCRbeta repertoires from subjects exposed to, actively infected with, or recovered from COVID-19. Where available, HLA class I and class II types were taken from metadata supplied by the sample provider and were not determined by assay-based typing. The material from the prospective study consisted of cDNA or gDNA derived from T cells, B-cell-depleted T cells, or PBMCs. General study outcomes and caveats: The quantity of clinical and demographic metadata differed by source and by participant and was supplied without curation.

TCRbeta CDR3 regions were amplified from genomic DNA using the immunoSEQ Assay, a bias-controlled multiplex PCR. In the paper's pipeline: Within the assay, amplification of reference gene primers was used to estimate how many nucleated cells each sample contained. Sequence reads were collapsed and filtered to measure the absolute abundance of every unique TCRbeta CDR3 rearrangement. Productive Simpson clonality was computed per sample as the square root of Simpson's diversity index over productive rearrangements. TCRdb mirrors the immuneACCESS table, restricted to in-frame sequences. Some clones are absent from its copies; in checked studies, under half trace to an unresolved V gene, and the reason for the others is unknown. From that table come the V and J calls and clone size; the DNA was used to work out D and trimming. Recorded for this sample are about 220,000 clones; approximately 86% of them occurred a single time. The top ten constitute 3% to 3.5% of the sample.

The CDR3 numbers 15 residues from cysteine through phenylalanine. Only the CDR3 DNA is retained, 45 bases long and in frame from the first base. The CDR1 and CDR2 encoded by the germline V gene are SGHRS and YFSETQ. Germline trimming amounts to 0 bases on V and 3 bases on J, with 3 as the count of junction bases outside the gene matches. Another Seattle source contributed samples from volunteer blood donors who had recovered from COVID-19. Collaborating institutions collected whole blood in K2EDTA tubes following their own protocols. For TCRbeta analysis, collaborators shipped samples as frozen whole blood, isolated PBMCs, or DNA extracted from either of those sample types. As concerns this clone: Its recognized antigen is unknown. No per-base quality is available; no much larger clone lies one base away.

This chain joins TRBV5-1 to TRBJ2-5; a stretch of 9 junction bases matches TRBD2. This TCR was sampled from a woman younger than 45 who had recovered from COVID-19. Sequenced: peripheral blood. The nucleotide sequence is TGCGCCAGCAGCTTGGCCTTAGCGGGGGAAGAGACCCAGTACTTC. Translated, this gives CASSLALAGEETQYF.